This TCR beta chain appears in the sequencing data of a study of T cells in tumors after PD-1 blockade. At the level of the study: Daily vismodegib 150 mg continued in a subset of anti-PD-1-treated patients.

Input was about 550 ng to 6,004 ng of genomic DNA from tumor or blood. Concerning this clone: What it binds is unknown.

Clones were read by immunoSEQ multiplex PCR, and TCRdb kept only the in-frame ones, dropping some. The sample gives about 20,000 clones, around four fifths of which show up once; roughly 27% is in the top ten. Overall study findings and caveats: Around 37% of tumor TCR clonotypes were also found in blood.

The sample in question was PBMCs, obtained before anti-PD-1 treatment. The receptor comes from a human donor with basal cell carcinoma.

CDR3 sequence reads: CASSHESSRRTQYF. In nucleotides, the CDR3 is TGTGCCAGCAGCCACGAGTCCAGCCGGCGGACCCAGTACTTC. The V and J genes are TRBV3-1 (or the pseudogene TRBV3-2) and TRBJ2-5; no reliable D call. The CDR3 sequence is 14 residues long. Trimming removed 3 bases from V and 7 bases from J, with 15 bases in between. Germline lookup yields CDR1 LGHDT and CDR2 YNNKEL (reference sequence).